These 13 T cell receptor beta chains originate from one sample sequenced in a study of T cell clones after liver transplantation. Sequencing used immunoSEQ multiplex PCR; TCRdb keeps in-frame clones, though not all of them. This table holds about 75,000 clones, around four fifths found once. The sample was CD4+ T cells from blood, taken around 50 months after liver transplant. The receptors derive from a human patient who received a liver transplant. Some T cells may possibly be graft donor cells.

CDR3 sequence (DNA): TGTGCCAGCAGTGAACCCAACCACAGACAGATCAGCGCGACCCAGTACTTC. Translated: CASSEPNHRQISATQYF. V is TRBV6-1 and J is TRBJ2-5; weak D call: TRBD1 (5 bases). The germline gives CDR1 MNHNS, CDR2 SASEGT. The CDR3 consists of 17 residues. V gave up 2 bases and J gave up 7 bases, with 23 bases separating them.

V and J are TRBV4-3 and TRBJ1-2, with TRBD1 identical over 8 bases. CDR3 length equals 15 residues. From germline, CDR1 is LGHNA and CDR2 YSLEER. The ends lost 0 bases at V and 5 bases at J; junction bases unmatched: 5. The CDR3 sequence: CASSQDSGQEYGYTF. CDR3 coding DNA: TGCGCCAGCAGCCAAGATTCGGGACAGGAGTATGGCTACACCTTC.

The chain couples TRBV14 to TRBJ1-4; D might be TRBD1 (6 bases). The CDR3 extends over 15 amino acids. From germline, CDR1 is SGHDN and CDR2 FVKESK. V gave up 5 bases and J gave up 3 bases, with 13 bases separating them. CDR3 in amino acids: CASSARGASNEKLFF. The CDR3, as DNA: TGTGCCAGCAGCGCCAGGGGTGCCTCTAATGAAAAACTGTTTTTT.

The J gene is TRBJ2-1, the V gene TRBV6-1; maybe TRBD2 (6 bases). The CDR3 loop spans 13 amino acids. The ends were cut back, 6 bases at V and 8 bases at J, with 14 bases in the middle. CDR1 is MNHNS and CDR2 is SASEGT in the germline V gene. As DNA, the CDR3 is TGTGCCAGCAGGAGGGGAGGAGGCGATGAGCAGTTCTTC. Translated: CASRRGGGDEQFF.

This chain uses TRBV4-1 with TRBJ2-1, with a weak D call TRBD1 (6 bases). Germline values: CDR1 MGHRA, CDR2 YSYEKL. The CDR3 has 17 residues. Trimming took off 1 base at V and 6 bases at J, with 19 bases between the two ends. DNA for the CDR3: TGCGCCAGCAGCCAAGTCTTCACCAGGGGTCCGGCCAATGAGCAGTTCTTC. This gives the protein CASSQVFTRGPANEQFF.

The V gene is TRBV7-9, the J gene TRBJ2-1; TRBD2 matches at 13 bases. Trimming removed 6 bases from V and 1 base from J; junction bases left unmatched: 9. The CDR3 covers 18 residues. CDR1 and CDR2 (germline): SEHNR, FQNEAQ (reference sequence). CDR3 residues: CASRNGTSGTGSYNEQFF. In DNA, the CDR3 is TGTGCCAGCAGGAACGGGACTAGCGGGACTGGATCCTACAATGAGCAGTTCTTC.

The rearrangement uses TRBV6-5 and TRBJ2-7, with TRBD2 as a possible D gene (6 bases). The CDR3 sequence is 14 residues long. V shed 5 bases and J shed 3 bases, with 14 bases lying between them. Germline V gives CDR1 MNHEY, CDR2 SVGAGI. The CDR3 is CASSQISGVYEQYF. CDR3 coding DNA: TGTGCCAGCAGTCAAATTAGCGGAGTCTACGAGCAGTACTTC.

This clone was seen once. Other DNA sequences in this sample translate to the same CDR3. This sequence joins TRBV7-2 and TRBJ1-5; 8 bases line up with TRBD1. Looked up from germline, CDR1 is SGHTA and CDR2 is FQGNSA. The CDR3 consists of 16 residues. Unmatched junction bases numbered 3, after V lost 1 base and J lost 1 base. DNA for the CDR3: TGTGCCAGCAGCTTAGGTGGGACAGGAAGCAATCAGCCCCAGCATTTT. This gives the protein CASSLGGTGSNQPQHF.

This clone has at least ten counts. This rearrangement joins TRBV2 to TRBJ1-6; 7 bases map to TRBD1. Trimming cost V 5 bases and J 7 bases; bases outside gene matches: 8. The V gene's germline CDR1 is SNHLY and CDR2 FYNNEI. This CDR3 is built from 15 residues. CDR3 in amino acids: CASSRQGGTNSPLHF. DNA of the CDR3: TGTGCCAGCAGTAGACAGGGAGGGACCAATTCACCCCTCCACTTT.

The chain recombines TRBV9 with TRBJ2-7, with TRBD1 identical over 10 bases. CDR1 is SGDLS, CDR2 YYNGEE, per germline. The CDR3 is 17 amino acids. With V trimmed by 4 bases and J by 5 bases, 15 bases remained unmatched. The CDR3 spells CASSTQPTGTGAHEQYF. The CDR3 coding sequence is TGTGCCAGCAGCACCCAACCGACCGGGACAGGGGCTCACGAGCAGTACTTC. Looking up the rest from reference TRBV9 and TRBJ2-7 gives the full variable domain: DSGVTQTPKHLITATGQRVTLRCSPRSGDLSVYWYQQSLDQGLQFLIQYYNGEERAKGNILERFSAQQFPDLHSELNLSSLELGDSALYFCASSTQPTGTGAHEQYFGPGTRLTVT.

The chain has TRBV29-1 and TRBJ1-1; 8 nucleotides align to TRBD1. The CDR3 totals 14 residues. The V segment lost 4 bases and the J segment 4 bases; nucleotides outside the gene matches: 8. Germline V CDR1 and CDR2: SQVTM, ANQGSEA. Written as DNA, the CDR3 is TGCAGCGTTGTATTTTACAGGGGGAGCACTGAAGCTTTCTTT. Encoded protein: CSVVFYRGSTEAFF.

This clone has just one count. V is TRBV9 and J is TRBJ2-1, with D perhaps matching TRBD1 or TRBD2 (5 bases each). This CDR3 contains 13 residues. Trimming removed 1 base from V and 9 bases from J, with 11 bases in between. Germline assignment: CDR1 SGDLS and CDR2 YYNGEE. The CDR3 is CASSVLVGTEQFF. In DNA form, the CDR3 reads TGTGCCAGCAGCGTATTAGTCGGGACTGAGCAGTTCTTC. The full variable domain, rest sourced from reference TRBV9 and TRBJ2-1, is DSGVTQTPKHLITATGQRVTLRCSPRSGDLSVYWYQQSLDQGLQFLIQYYNGEERAKGNILERFSAQQFPDLHSELNLSSLELGDSALYFCASSVLVGTEQFFGPGTRLTVL.

This clone was detected only a few times. CDR3 sequence reads: CASRLRPNTGELFF. CDR3 DNA: TGCGCCTCTAGACTCCGCCCGAACACCGGGGAGCTGTTTTTT. The V gene is TRBV4-3, the J gene TRBJ2-2; the D is unclear. Germline V CDR1 and CDR2: LGHNA, YSLEER. The CDR3 runs to 14 residues. The V end was cut by 11 bases, the J end by 0 bases, with 13 bases between.